One sample yielded the 15 T cell receptor beta chains listed below, sequenced in a study of blood T cells in healthy people across ages. The second PCR ran about 6 to 12 cycles with a sample-barcoded 5' primer and J-beta primers. TCRdb fed the 5' RACE reads into MiXCR, producing one record per CDR3 protein. This sample has 1.4 million to 1.5 million distinct CDR3 sequences, with approximately 40% found just once. The material sequenced was blood. These receptors all come from a woman between 18 and 29 years old in good health.

There are a few counts of this clonotype. This sequence joins TRBV27 and TRBJ2-1; 12 nucleotides line up with TRBD2. The length of the CDR3 is 17 residues. V was pared by 9 bases and J by 10 bases, with 19 bases of the junction left unmatched. Germline CDR1 reads MNHEY; CDR2 reads SMNVEV (reference sequence). CDR3 protein: CASSVGLAGGLRKEQFF. The CDR3 DNA follows: TGTGCCAGTTCTGTCGGGCTAGCGGGAGGGCTCAGGAAGGAGCAGTTCTTC.

This clonotype appeared a few times. The chain combines TRBV27 with TRBJ1-1, with 9 bases lining up with TRBD1. There are 14 residues in the CDR3. V was pared by 6 bases and J by 4 bases, with 6 bases of the junction left unmatched. Germline V gives CDR1 MNHEY, CDR2 SMNVEV (reference sequence). The CDR3 coding sequence is TGTGCCAGCAGGGAGACAGGGGGTTTCACTGAAGCTTTCTTT. This sequence encodes CASRETGGFTEAFF.

This clonotype came up a few times. V gene TRBV12-3 or TRBV12-4 combines with J gene TRBJ1-1; a weak D match, TRBD1 (5 bases). The V and J ends lost 3 bases and 10 bases respectively, with 12 bases between them. This CDR3 has 12 amino acids. The CDR3, as DNA: TGTGCCAGCAGTTTGTACAGGTTAGGAGCTTTCTTT. It encodes CASSLYRLGAFF.

This clonotype was observed a few times. The chain is built from TRBV27 and TRBJ1-5; tentative D call: TRBD1 (5 bases). The CDR3 spans 19 residues. Germline CDR1 and CDR2: MNHEY and SMNVEV (reference sequence). The V end was cut by 1 base, the J end by 0 bases, with 19 bases between. In nucleotides, the CDR3 is TGTGCCAGCAGTTTATTTCCCCAGACAGAATCCTATAGCAATCAGCCCCAGCATTTT. This codes for CASSLFPQTESYSNQPQHF.

This clonotype was seen more than once but under ten times. The chain is built from TRBV12-3 or TRBV12-4 and TRBJ1-5; D call uncertain. The V end was cut by 6 bases, the J end by 4 bases, with 19 bases between. This CDR3 has 16 residues. CDR3 sequence reads: CASRTIGEGRNQPQHF. The CDR3 nucleotides are TGTGCCAGCAGGACCATTGGTGAAGGGCGTAATCAGCCCCAGCATTTT.

The chain carries TRBV27 and TRBJ1-1; 9 bases fit TRBD1. With V trimmed by 7 bases and J by 5 bases, 8 bases remained unmatched. The germline V gene encodes CDR1 MNHEY and CDR2 SMNVEV (reference sequence). This CDR3 contains 14 residues. CDR3 nucleotide sequence: TGTGCCAGCACCCTGACAGGGGGAGATACTGAAGCTTTCTTT. Protein product: CASTLTGGDTEAFF.

The chain has TRBV6-5 and TRBJ2-7, with TRBD2 identical over 14 bases. CDR1 MNHEY and CDR2 SVGAGI come from the germline V gene. The CDR3 consists of 15 residues. Trimming cost V 1 base and J 7 bases; bases outside gene matches: 3. For the CDR3, the DNA is TGTGCCAGCAGTTACTGGACTAGCGGGGGGCGTGAGCAGTACTTC. Protein: CASSYWTSGGREQYF.

This clonotype showed up just a few times. The chain combines TRBV21-1 with TRBJ2-7. TRBV21-1 constitutes a pseudogene. The CDR3 sequence is 15 residues long. CDR3 region: CASSQLRVSTYEQYF. The CDR3 DNA sequence: TGTGCCAGCAGTCAGCTACGAGTCTCGACCTACGAGCAGTACTTC.

CDR3 coding DNA: TGCAGTGCTAATGACGGGGCCATGAACACTGAAGCTTTCTTT. Translation: CSANDGAMNTEAFF. The V call is TRBV20-1, the J call TRBJ1-1; perhaps TRBD1 as D (5 bases). Trimming removed 4 bases at V and 0 bases at J, with 12 bases between. The CDR3 covers 14 residues. Germline CDR1 is DFQATT and CDR2 is SNEGSKA (reference sequence).

The rearrangement joins TRBV20-1 to TRBJ2-5, with D hard to call. The DNA end is a closer match to TRBJ2-7, so the J assignment may be wrong. The CDR3 spans 14 residues. CDR1 and CDR2 (germline): DFQATT, SNEGSKA (reference sequence). CDR3 DNA: TGCAGTGCTCCAAATAATCGCCCACCCTACGAGCAGTACTTC. It yields the protein CSAPNNRPPYEQYF.

The genes are TRBV20-1 and TRBJ2-1; 7 nucleotides align to TRBD2. The junction had 17 bases not matched to a gene; V was cut back by 3 bases and J by 9 bases. The length of the CDR3 is 16 residues. Germline lookup yields CDR1 DFQATT and CDR2 SNEGSKA (reference sequence). CDR3 sequence: CSASDTGGLVSIEQFF. CDR3 nucleotides: TGCAGTGCTAGTGATACGGGCGGACTAGTTAGTATTGAGCAGTTCTTC.

The chain couples TRBV11-2 to TRBJ2-7; D perhaps matches TRBD2 (7 bases). The germline V gene encodes CDR1 SGHAT and CDR2 FQNNGV. V gave up 2 bases and J gave up 4 bases, with 21 bases separating them. This CDR3 is built from 17 residues. The CDR3 region is CASSLLRGTRKTYEQYF. As DNA, the CDR3 is TGTGCCAGCAGCTTATTGCGGGGGACAAGGAAGACTTACGAGCAGTACTTC.

The rearrangement uses TRBV20-1 and TRBJ1-2; 7 nucleotides match TRBD1. Germline CDR1 reads DFQATT; CDR2 reads SNEGSKA (reference sequence). This CDR3 comprises 14 residues. The V and J ends lost 5 bases and 4 bases, in that order; junction bases with no gene match: 10. The CDR3 is CSAGEAGGLYGYTF. CDR3 nucleotides: TGCAGTGCTGGCGAGGCAGGGGGTCTCTATGGCTACACCTTC.

The sample holds a few counts of this clonotype. The chain employs TRBV12-3 or TRBV12-4 and TRBJ2-7, with 8 bases lining up with TRBD2. This CDR3 has 13 residues. V lost 6 bases to trimming and J lost 2 bases; unmatched junction nucleotides: 3. CDR3 in DNA: TGTGCCAGCAGGCCGGGACTAGCCTACGAGCAGTACTTC. This codes for CASRPGLAYEQYF.

V gene TRBV12-3 or TRBV12-4 combines with J gene TRBJ2-7, with TRBD1 matching 9 bases. The V and J ends lost 6 bases and 0 bases, in that order; junction bases with no gene match: 6. The CDR3 runs to 15 residues. The CDR3 here is CASRSGTGISYEQYF. The DNA for the CDR3 is TGTGCCAGCAGGTCAGGGACAGGGATCTCCTACGAGCAGTACTTC.